This T cell receptor beta chain was identified in a study of PD-L1 blockade in urothelial cancer. About the research overall: Every 3 weeks, patients received intravenous atezolizumab 1,200 mg, beginning 2014.

The CDR3 length is 15 residues. Trimming removed 1 base at V and 14 bases at J, with 18 bases between. In germline, CDR1 is SGHNT, CDR2 YENEEA. Assay used: immunoSEQ multiplex PCR; TCRdb lists only in-frame clones, some missing. Among some 120,000 clones listed, around 88% were seen once. Time point described: peripheral blood 6 weeks after treatment start. The sequence derives from a man in his 60s with urothelial cancer. The rearrangement joins TRBV11-3 to TRBJ1-6; the D gene is possibly TRBD1 (5 bases). The starting material was PBMCs, obtained around atezolizumab (anti-PD-L1) treatment. CDR3 sequence (DNA): TGTGCCAGCAGCTTAGCGGGGGACGGGCGCCGGGCCCTCCACTTT. Amino acids: CASSLAGDGRRALHF. Drawing the rest from reference TRBV11-3 and TRBJ1-6, the complete variable domain is EAGVVQSPRYKIIEKKQPVAFWCNPISGHNTLYWYLQNLGQGPELLIRYENEEAVDDSQLPKDRFSAERLKGVDSTLKIQPAELGDSAVYLCASSLAGDGRRALHFGNGTRLTVT.